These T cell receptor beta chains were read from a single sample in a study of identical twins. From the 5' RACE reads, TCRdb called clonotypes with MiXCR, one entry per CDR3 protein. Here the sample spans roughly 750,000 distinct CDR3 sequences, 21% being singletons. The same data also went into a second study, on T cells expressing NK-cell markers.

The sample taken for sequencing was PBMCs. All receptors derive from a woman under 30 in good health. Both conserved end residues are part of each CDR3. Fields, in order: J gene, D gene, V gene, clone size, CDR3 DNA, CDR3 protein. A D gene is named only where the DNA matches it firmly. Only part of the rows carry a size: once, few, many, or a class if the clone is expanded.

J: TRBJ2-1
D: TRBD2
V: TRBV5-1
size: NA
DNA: TGCGCCAGCACTAGCGGGAGCATTGTGAATGAGCAGTTCTTC
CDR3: CASTSGSIVNEQFF

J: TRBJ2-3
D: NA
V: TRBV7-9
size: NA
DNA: TGTGCCAGCAGCTTAGTACAGGGTGGAGTGGATACGCAGTATTTT
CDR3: CASSLVQGGVDTQYF

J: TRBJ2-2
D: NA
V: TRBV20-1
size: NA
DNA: TGCAGTGCTAGAAGAGCGGCGAACACCGGGGAGCTGTTTTTT
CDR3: CSARRAANTGELFF

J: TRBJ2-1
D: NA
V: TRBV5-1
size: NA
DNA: TGCGCCAGCAGCTTCTCCGGGGCCAGATACAATGAGCAGTTCTTC
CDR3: CASSFSGARYNEQFF

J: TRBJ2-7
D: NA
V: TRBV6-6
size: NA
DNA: TGTGCCAGCAGTTACTTACAGGGTCTCGAGCAGTACTTC
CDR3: CASSYLQGLEQYF

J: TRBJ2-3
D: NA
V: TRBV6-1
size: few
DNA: TGTGCCAGCAGTCGCTCTGGCGGGGCCGGCGATACGCAGTATTTT
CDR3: CASSRSGGAGDTQYF

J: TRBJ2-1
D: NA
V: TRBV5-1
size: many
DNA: TGCGCCAGCAGCCCGGGAGATGGCAGAGGGGGCTCCTACAATGAGCAGTTCTTC
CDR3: CASSPGDGRGGSYNEQFF

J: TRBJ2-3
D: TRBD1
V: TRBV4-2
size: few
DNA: TGTGCCAGCAGCCAAGTCCCGGGACAGGGGACCACTAGCACAGATACGCAGTATTTT
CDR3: CASSQVPGQGTTSTDTQYF

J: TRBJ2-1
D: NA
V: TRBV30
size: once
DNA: TGTGCCTGGAGTTCCATTTATGAGCAGTTCTTC
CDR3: CAWSSIYEQFF

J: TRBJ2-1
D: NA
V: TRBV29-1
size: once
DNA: TGCAGCGTTAGGGAAGGGGTAAGCTCCTACAATGAGCAGTTCTTC
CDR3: CSVREGVSSYNEQFF

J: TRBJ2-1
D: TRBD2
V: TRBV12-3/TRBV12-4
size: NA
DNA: TGTGCCAGCAGTTTAGCGACTAGCGGGATGGTTGAGGAGCAGTTCTTC
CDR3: CASSLATSGMVEEQFF

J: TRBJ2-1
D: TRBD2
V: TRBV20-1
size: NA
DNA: TGCAGTGCTAGGCCGGGACTAGCGGGGAGAGGCGAGCAGTTCTTC
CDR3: CSARPGLAGRGEQFF

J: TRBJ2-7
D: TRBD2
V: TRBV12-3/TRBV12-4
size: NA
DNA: TGTGCCAGCAGCAACACCCAGGCAGGACTAGCGGGCTACGAGCAGTACTTC
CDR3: CASSNTQAGLAGYEQYF

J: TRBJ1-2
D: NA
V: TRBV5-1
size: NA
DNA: TGCGCCAGCAGCCTCGGGGCCGGCCCAGGCTACACCTTC
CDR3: CASSLGAGPGYTF

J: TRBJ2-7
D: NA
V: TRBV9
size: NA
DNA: TGTGCCAGCAGCGTAGATATAGGGATCTCCTACGAGCAGTACTTC
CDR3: CASSVDIGISYEQYF

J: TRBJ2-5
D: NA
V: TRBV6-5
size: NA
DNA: TGTGCCAGCAGTTACAGTGCCTCAGGTGGAGAGACCCAGTACTTC
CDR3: CASSYSASGGETQYF

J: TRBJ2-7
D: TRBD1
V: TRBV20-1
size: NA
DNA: TGCAGTGCTTTAACCGGGACAGGGTCCTACGAGCAGTACTTC
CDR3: CSALTGTGSYEQYF

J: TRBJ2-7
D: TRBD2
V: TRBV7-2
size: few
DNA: TGTGCCAGCAGCCGCCTAGCGGGGTGGCCCTACGAGCAGTACTTC
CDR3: CASSRLAGWPYEQYF

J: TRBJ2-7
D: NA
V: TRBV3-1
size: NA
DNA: TGTGCCAGCAGCCAAGAAGCTGTCGAGCAGTACTTC
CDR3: CASSQEAVEQYF

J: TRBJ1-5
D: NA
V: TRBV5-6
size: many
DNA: TGTGCCAGCAGCTTCCAGGCTGAATCTCCAATCAGCCCCCAGCATTTT
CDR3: CASSFQAESPISPQHF

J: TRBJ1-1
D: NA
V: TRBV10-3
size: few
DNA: TGTGCCATCAGTGAGTCTTTAGGGCCAGCCACTGAAGCTTTCTTT
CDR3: CAISESLGPATEAFF

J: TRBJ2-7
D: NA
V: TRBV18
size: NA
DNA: TGTGCCAGCTCACCGGGCCAGGGGATCTTGGGCGAGCAGTACTTC
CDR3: CASSPGQGILGEQYF